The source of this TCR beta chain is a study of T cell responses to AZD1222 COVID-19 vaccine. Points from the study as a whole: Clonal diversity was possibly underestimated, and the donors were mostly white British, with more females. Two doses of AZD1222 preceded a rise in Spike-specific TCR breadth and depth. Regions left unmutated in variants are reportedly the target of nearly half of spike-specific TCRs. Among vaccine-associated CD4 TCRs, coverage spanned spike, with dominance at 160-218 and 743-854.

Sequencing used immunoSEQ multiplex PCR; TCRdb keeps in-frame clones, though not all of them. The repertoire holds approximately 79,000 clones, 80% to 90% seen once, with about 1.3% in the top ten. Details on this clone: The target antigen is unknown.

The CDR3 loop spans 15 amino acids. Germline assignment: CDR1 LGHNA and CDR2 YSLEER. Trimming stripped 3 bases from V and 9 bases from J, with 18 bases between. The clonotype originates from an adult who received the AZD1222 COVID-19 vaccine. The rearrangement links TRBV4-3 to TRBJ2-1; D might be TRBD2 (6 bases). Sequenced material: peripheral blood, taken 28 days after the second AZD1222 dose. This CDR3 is CASSQGDWSDSEQFF. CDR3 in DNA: TGCGCCAGCAGCCAGGGGGACTGGTCCGACAGTGAGCAGTTCTTC.